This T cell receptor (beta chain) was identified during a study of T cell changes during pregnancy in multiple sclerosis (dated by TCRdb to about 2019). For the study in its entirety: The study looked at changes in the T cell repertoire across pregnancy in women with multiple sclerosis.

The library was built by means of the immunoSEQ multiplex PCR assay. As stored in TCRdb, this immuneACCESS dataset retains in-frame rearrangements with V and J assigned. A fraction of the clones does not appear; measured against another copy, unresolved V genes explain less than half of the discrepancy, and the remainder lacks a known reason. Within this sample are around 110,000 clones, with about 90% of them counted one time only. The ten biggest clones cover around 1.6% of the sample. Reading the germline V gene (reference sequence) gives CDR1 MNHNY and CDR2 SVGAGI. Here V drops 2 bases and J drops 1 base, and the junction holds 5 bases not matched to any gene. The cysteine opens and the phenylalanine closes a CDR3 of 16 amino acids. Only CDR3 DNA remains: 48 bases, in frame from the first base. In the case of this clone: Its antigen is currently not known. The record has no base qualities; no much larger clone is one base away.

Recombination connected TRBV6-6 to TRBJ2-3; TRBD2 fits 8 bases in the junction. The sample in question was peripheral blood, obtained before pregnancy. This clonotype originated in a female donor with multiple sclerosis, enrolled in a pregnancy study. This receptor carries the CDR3 CASSYGRGAGTDTQYF. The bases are TGTGCCAGCAGTTACGGGCGGGGGGCTGGCACAGATACGCAGTATTTT.